A single sample is the source of the 11 T cell receptor beta chains below, sequenced in a study of cytomegalovirus exposure and HLA in healthy donors. Primers included in the PCR were 60 Vbeta and 13 Jbeta primers. TCRdb keeps only in-frame clones here, not all; method: immunoSEQ multiplex PCR. Of roughly 150,000 clones in the sample, 65% to 80% were seen once. Sequenced input: PBMCs. These TCRs come from a woman aged 40-49 years in good health and CMV-seropositive.

The rearrangement links TRBV10-3 to TRBJ1-2, with D unclear. V lost 0 bases and J 3 bases, leaving 5 bases between the germline ends. CDR1 is ENHRY, CDR2 SYGVKD, per germline. This CDR3 region has 13 residues. As DNA, the CDR3 is TGTGCCATCAGTGAGTCGCGAGACTATGGCTACACCTTC. It specifies CAISESRDYGYTF.

On this clone: Other DNA sequences of this sample code for an identical CDR3. The chain couples TRBV29-1 to TRBJ1-2; a possible D gene is TRBD1 (6 bases). Germline V CDR1 and CDR2: SQVTM, ANQGSEA. The CDR3 totals 11 residues. The V end was cut by 4 bases, the J end by 6 bases, with 9 bases between. CDR3 sequence: CSVGQGNGYTF. CDR3 sequence (DNA): TGCAGCGTTGGCCAGGGGAATGGCTACACCTTC.

This clone was counted a single time. The chain links TRBV5-1 to TRBJ2-5; 8 nucleotides line up with TRBD2. Germline CDR1 and CDR2: SGHRS and YFSETQ. There are 15 residues in the CDR3. Trimming took 1 base from V and 4 from J; bases not matched to a gene: 6. The DNA for the CDR3 is TGCGCCAGCAGCTTGATCGGGACTAGTGTAGAGACCCAGTACTTC. This encodes CASSLIGTSVETQYF.

The J gene is TRBJ1-5, the V gene TRBV30; D is perhaps TRBD1 (6 bases). This CDR3 has 12 amino acids. V lost 3 bases, J lost 10 bases, and 13 bases lay in between. Germline assignment: CDR1 GTSNPN and CDR2 SVGIG (reference sequence). CDR3 coding DNA: TGTGCCTGGAGCTTACAGGGAAAACCCCAGCATTTT. Amino acids: CAWSLQGKPQHF.

This rearrangement joins TRBV25-1 to TRBJ1-2; D is unresolved. Trimming cost V 5 bases and J 2 bases, with 9 bases left between them. Germline V CDR1 and CDR2: MGHDK, SYGVNS. The CDR3 sequence is 13 residues long. CDR3: CASSRGLNYGYTF. DNA of the CDR3: TGTGCCAGCAGTCGAGGGCTGAACTATGGCTACACCTTC.

This clone was detected only once. The V gene is TRBV18, the J gene TRBJ1-4; D call uncertain. The CDR3 totals 13 residues. The germline CDR1 and CDR2 sequences are KGHSH and LQKENI. Trimming removed 3 bases from V and 5 bases from J, with 7 bases in between. The CDR3 DNA follows: TGTGCCAGCTCACCGGAGAGGAATGAAAAACTGTTTTTT. As protein: CASSPERNEKLFF.

The rearrangement joins TRBV7-3 to TRBJ2-2; 8 positions match TRBD2. The CDR3 extends over 15 amino acids. The germline V gene has CDR1 SGHTA and CDR2 FQGTGA. The J segment lost 8 bases and the V segment lost 5 bases, leaving 10 bases of the junction unmatched. As DNA, the CDR3 is TGTGCCAGCAGCCCCGCCCCGGGGGGGTCGGGGGAGCTGTTTTTT. Amino acid sequence: CASSPAPGGSGELFF.

The gene calls are TRBV6-1 and TRBJ2-2; no firm D call. Germline lookup yields CDR1 MNHNS and CDR2 SASEGT. The CDR3 is 11 residues long. V was shortened by 5 bases and J by 7 bases, with 5 bases between the two germline ends. Here the CDR3 DNA reads TGTGCCAGCAGTCTCCTCGGGGAGCTGTTTTTT. Encoded protein: CASSLLGELFF.

The chain links TRBV6-6 to TRBJ1-3; tentative D call: TRBD1 (6 bases). Trimming stripped 8 bases from V and 0 bases from J, with 14 bases between. Germline V gene data show CDR1 as MNHNY and CDR2 as SVGAGI (reference sequence). The CDR3 is 15 residues long. CDR3 in amino acids: CASRLQGSSGNTIYF. The CDR3 nucleotides read TGTGCCAGCCGCTTACAGGGCAGCTCTGGAAACACCATATATTTT.

The gene calls are TRBV2 and TRBJ1-2, with D uncertain. CDR1 and CDR2 from the germline V gene are SNHLY and FYNNEI. The germline V and J ends were trimmed by 3 bases and 5 bases, with 10 bases remaining between them. The CDR3 is 13 amino acids. This chain's CDR3 is CASSEGRTYGYTF. CDR3 DNA sequence: TGTGCCAGCAGTGAGGGCCGAACATATGGCTACACCTTC.

The CDR3 reads CASSQDLRTQYF. The DNA for the CDR3 is TGCGCCAGCAGCCAAGATCTCAGGACCCAGTACTTC. V and J are TRBV4-3 and TRBJ2-5; D gene ambiguous. CDR3 length equals 12 residues. V lost 0 bases and J 7 bases, leaving 6 bases between the germline ends. Germline loops: CDR1 LGHNA, CDR2 YSLEER.